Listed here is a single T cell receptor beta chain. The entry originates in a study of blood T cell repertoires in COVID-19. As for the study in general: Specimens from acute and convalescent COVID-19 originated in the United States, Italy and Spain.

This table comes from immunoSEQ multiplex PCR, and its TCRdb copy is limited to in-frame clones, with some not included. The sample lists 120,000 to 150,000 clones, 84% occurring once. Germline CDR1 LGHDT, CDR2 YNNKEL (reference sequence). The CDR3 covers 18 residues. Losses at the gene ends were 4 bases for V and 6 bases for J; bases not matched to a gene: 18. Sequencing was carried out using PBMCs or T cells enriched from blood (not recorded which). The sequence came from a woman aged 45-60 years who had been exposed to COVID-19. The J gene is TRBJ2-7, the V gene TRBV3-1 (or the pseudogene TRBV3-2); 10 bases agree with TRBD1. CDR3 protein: CASSPYSFRDRGFLEQYF. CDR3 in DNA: TGTGCCAGCAGCCCATACTCGTTTAGGGACAGGGGTTTTCTCGAGCAGTACTTC.